This T cell receptor beta chain was obtained from a study of OX40 agonist ivuxolimab in advanced cancers. Overall study: Eligibility rules accepted prior anti-PD-1, anti-PD-L1 or anti-CTLA-4 therapy, and 40% to 50% had some. Study conclusions and caveats: More expanded clones were seen, on average, in CD8+ T cells than in CD4+.

Worth noting for this clone: Its antigen remains unknown.

Sequencing used immunoSEQ multiplex PCR; TCRdb keeps in-frame clones, though not all of them. This sample yields over 100,000 clones, of which approximately 90% are seen a single time; about 1% belongs to the top ten. Systemic immunosuppression or autoimmune disease history was grounds to exclude patients. Baseline, cycle 4 day 1, and cycle 7 day 1 were the blood sampling points. The V end was cut by 6 bases, the J end by 3 bases, with 15 bases between. This CDR3 is built from 15 residues. The sequence derives from an adult with an advanced solid tumor such as melanoma, head and neck, liver or kidney cancer. V is TRBV23-1 and J is TRBJ2-1; D could derive from TRBD1 or TRBD2 (5 bases each). TRBV23-1 is an ORF, with its function uncertain. Sequences were derived from CD4+ or CD8+ T cells sorted from blood, sampled in a trial of the OX40 agonist ivuxolimab. Here the CDR3 reads CASSQGTPNYNEQFF. The CDR3 DNA follows: TGCGCCAGCAGCCAAGGGACCCCCAACTACAATGAGCAGTTCTTC.